These 23 T cell receptor beta chains were all obtained from the same sample, sequenced in a study of graft-versus-host responses after intestinal transplantation. Measured with immunoSEQ multiplex PCR; TCRdb has only the in-frame clones, and not every one. The table records nearly 100,000 clones, 80% to 95% of them present only once. The sample was PBMCs, taken 453 days after intestinal transplant. The receptors here all came from a human patient who received an intestinal transplant, so some T cells may come from the graft donor.

The chain employs TRBV7-9 and TRBJ2-7, with D tentatively TRBD1 (6 bases). The CDR3 extends over 13 amino acids. CDR1 is SEHNR, CDR2 FQNEAQ, per germline (reference sequence). Between the trimmed V and J ends, which lost 5 bases and 5 bases, there was a span of 13 bases. CDR3 in amino acids: CASSLQGTHEQYF. The CDR3 region has the DNA TGTGCCAGCAGCCTACAGGGCACCCACGAGCAGTACTTC.

This chain uses TRBV4-1 with TRBJ1-5; TRBD1 might be the D (5 bases). V gave up 4 bases and J gave up 2 bases, with 9 bases separating them. The germline gives CDR1 MGHRA, CDR2 YSYEKL. The length of the CDR3 is 14 residues. CDR3 coding DNA: TGCGCCAGCAGCCCGTTAGGGGGCAATCAGCCCCAGCATTTT. Translating gives CASSPLGGNQPQHF.

This clone turned up a few times. Different DNA sequences within this sample yield the same CDR3. The gene calls are TRBV11-2 and TRBJ1-2, with D unclear. The CDR3 has 13 residues. Between the trimmed V and J ends, which lost 5 bases and 2 bases, there was a span of 9 bases. CDR1 and CDR2 from the germline V gene are SGHAT and FQNNGV. The CDR3 loop is CASSPDTNYGYTF. The CDR3 DNA is TGTGCCAGCAGCCCCGACACGAACTATGGCTACACCTTC.

The rearrangement uses TRBV29-1 and TRBJ2-7, with D tentatively TRBD2 (6 bases). The V gene lost 4 bases and the J gene lost 3 bases, with 13 bases spanning the gap. Germline assignment: CDR1 SQVTM and CDR2 ANQGSEA. The CDR3 consists of 13 residues. The CDR3 is CSVAGGNIYEQYF. As DNA, the CDR3 is TGCAGCGTTGCCGGGGGAAATATCTACGAGCAGTACTTC.

A few counts support this clone. The chain recombines TRBV6-1 with TRBJ1-6; TRBD1 aligns across 8 bases. This CDR3 comprises 15 residues. Germline CDR1 is MNHNS and CDR2 is SASEGT. The ends lost 6 bases at V and 10 bases at J; junction bases unmatched: 11. Here the CDR3 reads CASSQGQGGGSPLHF. The CDR3 coding sequence is TGTGCCAGCAGCCAAGGACAGGGCGGGGGATCACCCCTCCACTTT.

V usage is TRBV6-1 and J usage is TRBJ1-5; D possibly corresponds to TRBD1 (5 bases). Germline V gene data show CDR1 as MNHNS and CDR2 as SASEGT. Trimming cost V 0 bases and J 6 bases, with 6 bases left between them. The CDR3 extends over 13 amino acids. DNA of the CDR3: TGTGCCAGCAGTGAAGCTAGGGGTCAGCCCCAGCATTTT. Protein product: CASSEARGQPQHF.

The genes are TRBV5-1 and TRBJ2-5; either TRBD1 or TRBD2 may supply D (5 bases each). TRBJ2-7 explains the end of the DNA better; the J call may be wrong. This CDR3 contains 14 residues. Germline CDR1 reads SGHRS; CDR2 reads YFSETQ. CDR3 loop: CASRGDGRSYEQYF. CDR3 nucleotide sequence: TGCGCCAGCAGGGGGGACGGTCGCTCCTACGAGCAGTACTTC.

The V and J genes are TRBV15 and TRBJ1-6; 8 bases are shared with TRBD1. Germline assignment: CDR1 LNHNV and CDR2 YYDKDF (reference sequence). V lost 5 bases to trimming and J lost 9 bases; unmatched junction nucleotides: 6. The CDR3 spans 14 residues. Written as DNA, the CDR3 is TGTGCCACCAGCGGCAGGGGGCAGAGTTCACCCCTCCACTTT. It encodes CATSGRGQSSPLHF.

The J gene is TRBJ2-5, the V gene TRBV9, with TRBD1 as a possible D gene (7 bases). Trimming removed 0 bases at V and 5 bases at J, with 11 bases between. Germline V gene sequence: CDR1 SGDLS, CDR2 YYNGEE. This CDR3 is built from 14 residues. The CDR3 loop is CASSVGSGGETQYF. As DNA, the CDR3 is TGTGCCAGCAGCGTAGGGTCAGGGGGGGAGACCCAGTACTTC. Complete variable domain (other parts from reference TRBV9 and TRBJ2-5): DSGVTQTPKHLITATGQRVTLRCSPRSGDLSVYWYQQSLDQGLQFLIQYYNGEERAKGNILERFSAQQFPDLHSELNLSSLELGDSALYFCASSVGSGGETQYFGPGTRLLVL.

The chain employs TRBV4-1 and TRBJ1-5; the D is unclear. Germline assignment: CDR1 MGHRA and CDR2 YSYEKL. V shed 4 bases and J shed 2 bases, with 18 bases lying between them. The CDR3 is 17 amino acids. In nucleotides, the CDR3 is TGCGCCAGCAGCCCCCGACTTGGCGAATGGGGCAATCAGCCCCAGCATTTT. Its protein product is CASSPRLGEWGNQPQHF.

This sequence joins TRBV6-4 and TRBJ1-5; no clear D gene. This CDR3 has 13 residues. Deletions cut 6 bases from V and 2 bases from J, with 8 bases between. CDR1 is MRHNA, CDR2 SNTAGT, per germline. CDR3 sequence: CASSRTGNQPQHF. CDR3 sequence (DNA): TGTGCCAGCAGCAGAACAGGCAATCAGCCCCAGCATTTT.

This chain connects TRBV19 to TRBJ2-1; D perhaps matches TRBD1 (5 bases). Trimming cost V 7 bases and J 4 bases, with 17 bases left between them. Germline V gives CDR1 LNHDA, CDR2 SQIVND (reference sequence). The CDR3 covers 15 residues. The CDR3 is CASIPPGSAYNEQFF. DNA for the CDR3: TGTGCCAGTATCCCGCCAGGGTCGGCTTACAATGAGCAGTTCTTC. Variable domain in full (rest from reference TRBV19 and TRBJ2-1): DGGITQSPKYLFRKEGQNVTLSCEQNLNHDAMYWYRQDPGQGLRLIYYSQIVNDFQKGDIAEGYSVSREKKESFPLTVTSAQKNPTAFYLCASIPPGSAYNEQFFGPGTRLTVL.

The chain has TRBV12-5 and TRBJ1-5; D uncertain. The V and J ends lost 2 bases and 6 bases respectively, with 20 bases between them. Germline-derived CDR1 and CDR2 are LGHNT and FRNRAP. This CDR3 is 17 amino acids long. DNA of the CDR3: TGTGCTAGTGGTTTGATGGGGAATGGCGGTTGGCCTCAGCCCCAGCATTTT. Encoded protein: CASGLMGNGGWPQPQHF.

This chain joins TRBV5-4 and TRBJ2-7; 8 bases agree with TRBD1. Germline CDR1 is SGHNT and CDR2 is YYREEE (reference sequence). J lost 3 bases, V lost 4 bases, and 9 bases had no gene match. The CDR3 has 15 residues. The CDR3 sequence: CASSPSSGGFYEQYF. The CDR3, as DNA: TGTGCCAGCAGCCCGTCCTCAGGGGGCTTCTACGAGCAGTACTTC.

The chain has TRBV5-1 and TRBJ2-3, with 8 bases fitting TRBD2. The CDR3 is 13 residues long. From germline, CDR1 is SGHRS and CDR2 YFSETQ. Trimming removed 5 bases from V and 2 bases from J; junction bases left unmatched: 1. CDR3 protein: CASRAGVTDTQYF. In DNA, the CDR3 is TGCGCCAGCAGAGCGGGGGTCACAGATACGCAGTATTTT.

The rearrangement uses TRBV18 and TRBJ2-1, with 10 bases matching TRBD2. Germline CDR1 and CDR2: KGHSH and LQKENI. The CDR3 sequence is 20 residues long. V lost 1 base, J lost 0 bases, and 12 bases stayed unmatched. This CDR3 is CASSPLWWLAGAPSYNEQFF. CDR3 DNA: TGTGCCAGCTCACCACTGTGGTGGCTAGCGGGGGCCCCCTCCTACAATGAGCAGTTCTTC.

This chain links TRBV6-5 with TRBJ1-5; D is possibly TRBD1 (5 bases). CDR3 size: 16 residues. Germline CDR1 MNHEY, CDR2 SVGAGI. V lost 3 bases to trimming and J lost 0 bases, with 12 bases between them. The CDR3 loop is CASSYSGHLSNQPQHF. The CDR3 DNA sequence: TGTGCCAGCAGTTATTCCGGACACCTTAGCAATCAGCCCCAGCATTTT.

V usage is TRBV15 and J usage is TRBJ2-1, with D tentatively TRBD1 or TRBD2 (5 bases each). The CDR3 is 16 amino acids. The germline CDR1 and CDR2 sequences are LNHNV and YYDKDF (reference sequence). Trimming left V 0 bases short and J 5 bases short, with 14 bases between. The CDR3 DNA reads TGTGCCACCAGCAGAGATCGTTGGGGGACCCACAATGAGCAGTTCTTC. Translated, it gives CATSRDRWGTHNEQFF.

The chain uses TRBV7-2 and TRBJ1-5; 7 nucleotides align to TRBD1. The CDR3 is made up of 18 amino acids. Germline CDR1 and CDR2: SGHTA and FQGNSA. V trimming: 2 bases; J trimming: 4 bases; junction bases outside the gene matches: 14. Here the CDR3 reads CASSLWGTEAGGNQPQHF. The CDR3 DNA follows: TGTGCCAGCAGCTTATGGGGGACAGAAGCAGGAGGGAATCAGCCCCAGCATTTT.

The chain couples TRBV6-5 to TRBJ1-2, with D perhaps matching TRBD1 (6 bases). The CDR3 contains 13 residues. From germline, CDR1 is MNHEY and CDR2 SVGAGI. V was trimmed by 2 bases and J by 4 bases, leaving 8 bases between them. The DNA of the CDR3 is TGTGCCAGCAGTTACGACAGGAGCTATGGCTACACCTTC. It specifies CASSYDRSYGYTF.

The J gene is TRBJ2-7, the V gene TRBV5-1, with 9 bases identical to TRBD2. Germline CDR1 and CDR2: SGHRS and YFSETQ. This CDR3 has 14 amino acids. V was clipped by 4 bases and J by 4 bases; unmatched bases: 6. CDR3 nucleotides: TGCGCCAGCAGCGATGGCGGGGGGGCTTACGAGCAGTACTTC. It specifies CASSDGGGAYEQYF.

The rearrangement joins TRBV7-6 to TRBJ1-1, with TRBD1 matching 7 bases. From germline, CDR1 is SGHVS and CDR2 FNYEAQ. J gave up 5 bases and V 0 bases, and 6 bases lay outside the gene matches. There are 15 residues in the CDR3. In DNA, the CDR3 is TGTGCCAGCAGCTTAGCGCACAGGGGATGGACTGAAGCTTTCTTT. Residues: CASSLAHRGWTEAFF.

The chain links TRBV6-5 to TRBJ2-7; perhaps TRBD2 as D (6 bases). V lost 4 bases and J lost 4, with 20 bases in between. Germline CDR1 and CDR2: MNHEY and SVGAGI. The CDR3 has 16 residues. The CDR3 spells CASSSTTGGDLYEQYF. CDR3 in DNA: TGTGCCAGCAGTTCGACAACCGGAGGGGACCTGTACGAGCAGTACTTC.